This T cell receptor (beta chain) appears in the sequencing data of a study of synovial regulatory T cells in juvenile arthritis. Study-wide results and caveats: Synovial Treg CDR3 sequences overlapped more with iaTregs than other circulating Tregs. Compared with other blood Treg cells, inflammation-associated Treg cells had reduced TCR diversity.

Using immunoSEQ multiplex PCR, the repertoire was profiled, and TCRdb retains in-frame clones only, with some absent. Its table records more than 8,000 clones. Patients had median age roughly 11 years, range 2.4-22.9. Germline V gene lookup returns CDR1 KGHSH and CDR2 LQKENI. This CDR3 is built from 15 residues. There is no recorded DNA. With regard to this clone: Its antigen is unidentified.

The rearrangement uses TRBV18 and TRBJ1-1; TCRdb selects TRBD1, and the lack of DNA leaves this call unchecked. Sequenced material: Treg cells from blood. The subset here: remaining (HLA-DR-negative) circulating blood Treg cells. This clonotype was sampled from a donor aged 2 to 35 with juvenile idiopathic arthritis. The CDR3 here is CASSPLGQGNTEAFF.